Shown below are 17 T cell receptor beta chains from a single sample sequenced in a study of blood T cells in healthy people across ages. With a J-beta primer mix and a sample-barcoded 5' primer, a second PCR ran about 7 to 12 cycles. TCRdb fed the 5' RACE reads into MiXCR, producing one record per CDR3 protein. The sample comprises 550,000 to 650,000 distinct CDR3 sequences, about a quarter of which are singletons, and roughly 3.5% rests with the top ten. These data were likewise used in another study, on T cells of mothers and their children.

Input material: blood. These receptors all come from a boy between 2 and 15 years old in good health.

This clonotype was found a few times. In nucleotides, the CDR3 is TGCAGCGTCGATCAGGGGGTGGGAGAGACCCAGTACTTC. It specifies CSVDQGVGETQYF. The chain employs TRBV29-1 and TRBJ2-5; 7 nucleotides line up with TRBD1. Trimming cost V 6 bases and J 4 bases; bases outside gene matches: 8. The germline V gene encodes CDR1 SQVTM and CDR2 ANQGSEA. CDR3 size: 13 residues.

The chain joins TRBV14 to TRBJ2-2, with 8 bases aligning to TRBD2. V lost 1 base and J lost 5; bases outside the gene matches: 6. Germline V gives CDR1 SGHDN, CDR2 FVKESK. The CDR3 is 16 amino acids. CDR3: CASSQVASGGTGELFF. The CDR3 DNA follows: TGTGCCAGCAGCCAAGTGGCGAGCGGGGGAACCGGGGAGCTGTTTTTT.

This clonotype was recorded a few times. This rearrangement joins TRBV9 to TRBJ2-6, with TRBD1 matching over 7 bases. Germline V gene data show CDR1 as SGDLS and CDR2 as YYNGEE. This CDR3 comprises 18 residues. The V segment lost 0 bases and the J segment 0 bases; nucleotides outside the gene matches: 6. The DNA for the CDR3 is TGTGCCAGCAGCGTAGAAAAGGGGGCGAGCTCTGGGGCCAACGTCCTGACTTTC. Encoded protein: CASSVEKGASSGANVLTF.

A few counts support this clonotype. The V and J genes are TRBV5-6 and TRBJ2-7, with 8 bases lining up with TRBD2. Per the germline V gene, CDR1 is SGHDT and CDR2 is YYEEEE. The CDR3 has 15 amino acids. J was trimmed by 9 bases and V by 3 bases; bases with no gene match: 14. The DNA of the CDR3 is TGTGCCAGCAGCTCTCGACTAGCGCCGCGGGGTGGGCAGTACTTC. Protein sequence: CASSSRLAPRGGQYF. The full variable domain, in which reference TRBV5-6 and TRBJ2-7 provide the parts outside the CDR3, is DAGVTQSPTHLIKTRGQQVTLRCSPKSGHDTVSWYQQALGQGPQFIFQYYEEEERQRGNFPDRFSGHQFPNYSSELNVNALLLGDSALYLCASSSRLAPRGGQYFGPGTRLTVT.

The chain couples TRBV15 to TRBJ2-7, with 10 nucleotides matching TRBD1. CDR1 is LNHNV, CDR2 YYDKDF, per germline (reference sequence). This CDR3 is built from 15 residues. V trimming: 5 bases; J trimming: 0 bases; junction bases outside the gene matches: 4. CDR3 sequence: CATSGGQGSSYEQYF. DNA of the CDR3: TGTGCCACCAGCGGGGGACAGGGGAGCTCCTACGAGCAGTACTTC.

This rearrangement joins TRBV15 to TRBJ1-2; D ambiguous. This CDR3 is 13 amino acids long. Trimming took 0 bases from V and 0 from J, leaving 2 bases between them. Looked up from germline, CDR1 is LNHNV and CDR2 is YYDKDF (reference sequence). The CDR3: CATSREANYGYTF. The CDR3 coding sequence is TGTGCCACCAGCAGAGAGGCTAACTATGGCTACACCTTC.

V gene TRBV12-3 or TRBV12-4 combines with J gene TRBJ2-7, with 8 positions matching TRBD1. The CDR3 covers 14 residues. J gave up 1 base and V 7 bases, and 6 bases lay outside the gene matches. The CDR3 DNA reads TGTGCCAGCACCAACGACAGGGGATCCTACGAGCAGTACTTC. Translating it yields CASTNDRGSYEQYF.

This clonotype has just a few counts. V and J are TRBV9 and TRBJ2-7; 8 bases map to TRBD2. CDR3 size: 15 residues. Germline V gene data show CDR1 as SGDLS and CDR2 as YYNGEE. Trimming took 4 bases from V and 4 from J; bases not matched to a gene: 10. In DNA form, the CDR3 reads TGTGCCAGCAGCCGAAAGCGGGAGTCGACATACGAGCAGTACTTC. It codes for CASSRKRESTYEQYF.

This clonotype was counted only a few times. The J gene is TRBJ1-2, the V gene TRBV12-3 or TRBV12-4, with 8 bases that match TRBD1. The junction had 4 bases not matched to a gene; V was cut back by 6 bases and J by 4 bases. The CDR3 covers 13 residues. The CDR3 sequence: CASRSDRGYGYTF. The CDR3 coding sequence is TGTGCCAGCAGGTCAGACAGGGGCTATGGCTACACCTTC.

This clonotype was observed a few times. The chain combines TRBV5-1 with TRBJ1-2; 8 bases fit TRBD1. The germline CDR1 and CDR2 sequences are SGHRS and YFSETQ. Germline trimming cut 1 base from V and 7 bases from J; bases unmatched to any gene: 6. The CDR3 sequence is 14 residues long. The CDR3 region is CASSLLQGAGGYTF. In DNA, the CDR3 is TGCGCCAGCAGCTTGTTGCAGGGGGCGGGTGGCTACACCTTC.

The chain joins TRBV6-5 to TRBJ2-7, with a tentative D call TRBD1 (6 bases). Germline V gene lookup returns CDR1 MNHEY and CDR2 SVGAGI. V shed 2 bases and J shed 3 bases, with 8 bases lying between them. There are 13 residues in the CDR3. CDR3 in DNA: TGTGCCAGCAGTTACGGGACATTCTACGAGCAGTACTTC. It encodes CASSYGTFYEQYF.

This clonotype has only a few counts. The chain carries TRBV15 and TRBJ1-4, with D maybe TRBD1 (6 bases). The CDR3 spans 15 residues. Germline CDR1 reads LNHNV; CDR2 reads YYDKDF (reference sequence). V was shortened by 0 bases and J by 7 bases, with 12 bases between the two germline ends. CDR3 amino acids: CATSREGRGIEKLFF. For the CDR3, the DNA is TGTGCCACCAGCAGAGAAGGCAGGGGAATTGAAAAACTGTTTTTT.

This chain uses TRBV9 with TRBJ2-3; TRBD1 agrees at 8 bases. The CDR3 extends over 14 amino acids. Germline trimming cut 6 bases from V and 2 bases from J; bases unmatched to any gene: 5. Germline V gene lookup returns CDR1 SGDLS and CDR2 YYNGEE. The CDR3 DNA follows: TGTGCCAGCATGGCAGGGGGCTACACAGATACGCAGTATTTT. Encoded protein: CASMAGGYTDTQYF.

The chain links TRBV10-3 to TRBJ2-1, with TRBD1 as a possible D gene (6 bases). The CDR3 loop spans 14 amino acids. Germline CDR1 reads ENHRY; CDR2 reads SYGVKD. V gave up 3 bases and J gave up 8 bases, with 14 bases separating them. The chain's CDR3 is CAISDKRGRDEQFF. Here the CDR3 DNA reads TGTGCCATCAGTGATAAGAGGGGGAGAGATGAGCAGTTCTTC.

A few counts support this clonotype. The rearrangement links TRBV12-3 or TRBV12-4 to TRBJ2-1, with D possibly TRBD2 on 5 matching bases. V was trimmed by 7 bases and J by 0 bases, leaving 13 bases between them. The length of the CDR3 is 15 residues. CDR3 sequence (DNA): TGTGCCAGCAAAGAGGGCTCGAGCTCCTACAATGAGCAGTTCTTC. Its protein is CASKEGSSSYNEQFF.

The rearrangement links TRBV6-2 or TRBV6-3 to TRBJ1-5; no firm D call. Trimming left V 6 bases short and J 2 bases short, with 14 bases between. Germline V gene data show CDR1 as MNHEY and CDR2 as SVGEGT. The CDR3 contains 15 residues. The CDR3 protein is CASSPPQVGNQPQHF. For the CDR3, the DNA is TGTGCCAGCAGCCCACCCCAGGTGGGCAATCAGCCCCAGCATTTT.

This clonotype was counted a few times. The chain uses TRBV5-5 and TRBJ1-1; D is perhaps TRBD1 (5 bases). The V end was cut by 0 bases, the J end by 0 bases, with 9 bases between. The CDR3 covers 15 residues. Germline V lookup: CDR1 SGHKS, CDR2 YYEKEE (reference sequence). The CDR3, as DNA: TGTGCCAGCAGCTTGGAGTACAGGATGAACACTGAAGCTTTCTTT. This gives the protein CASSLEYRMNTEAFF.